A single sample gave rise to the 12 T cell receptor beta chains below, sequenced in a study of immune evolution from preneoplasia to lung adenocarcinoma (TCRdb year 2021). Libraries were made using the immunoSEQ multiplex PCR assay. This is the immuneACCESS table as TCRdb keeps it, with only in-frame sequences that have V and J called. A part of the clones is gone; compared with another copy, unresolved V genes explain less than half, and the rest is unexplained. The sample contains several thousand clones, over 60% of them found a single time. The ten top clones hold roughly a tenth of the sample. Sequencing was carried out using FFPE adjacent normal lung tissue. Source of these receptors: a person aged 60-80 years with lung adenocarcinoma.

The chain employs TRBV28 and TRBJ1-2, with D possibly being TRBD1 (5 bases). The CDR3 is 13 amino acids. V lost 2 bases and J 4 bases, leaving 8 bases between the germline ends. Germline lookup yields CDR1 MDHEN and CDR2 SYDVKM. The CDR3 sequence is CASSLRQFYGYTF. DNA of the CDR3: TGTGCCAGCAGTTTACGACAGTTCTATGGCTACACCTTC.

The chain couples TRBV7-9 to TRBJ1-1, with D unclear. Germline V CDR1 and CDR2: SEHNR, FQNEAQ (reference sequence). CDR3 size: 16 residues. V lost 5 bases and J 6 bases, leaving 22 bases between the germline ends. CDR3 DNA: TGTGCCAGCAGCCAACTTATGAATATCGGGGAACCTGAAGCTTTCTTT. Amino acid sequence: CASSQLMNIGEPEAFF.

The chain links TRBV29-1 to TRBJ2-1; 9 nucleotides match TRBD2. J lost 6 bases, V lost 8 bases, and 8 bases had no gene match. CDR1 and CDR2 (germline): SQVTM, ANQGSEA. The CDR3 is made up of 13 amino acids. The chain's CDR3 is CSFLSGGANEQFF. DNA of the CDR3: TGCAGCTTCCTTAGCGGGGGAGCCAATGAGCAGTTCTTC.

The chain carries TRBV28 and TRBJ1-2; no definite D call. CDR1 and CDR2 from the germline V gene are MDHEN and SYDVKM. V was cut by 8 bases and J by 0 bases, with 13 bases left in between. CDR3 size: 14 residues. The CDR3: CASAGRRANYGYTF. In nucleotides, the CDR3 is TGTGCCAGCGCCGGACGGAGAGCTAACTATGGCTACACCTTC.

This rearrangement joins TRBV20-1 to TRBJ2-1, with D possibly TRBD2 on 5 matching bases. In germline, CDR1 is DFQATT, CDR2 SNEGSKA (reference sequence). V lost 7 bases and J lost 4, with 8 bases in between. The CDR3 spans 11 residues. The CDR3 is CSVAGYNEQFF. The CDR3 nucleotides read TGCAGTGTTGCGGGTTACAATGAGCAGTTCTTC.

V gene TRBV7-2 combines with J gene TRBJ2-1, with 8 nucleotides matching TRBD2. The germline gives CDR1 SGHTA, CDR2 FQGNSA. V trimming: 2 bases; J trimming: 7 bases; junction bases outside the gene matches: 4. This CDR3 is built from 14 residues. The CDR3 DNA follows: TGTGCCAGCAGCTTACAAGCGGGGGCAAATGAGCAGTTCTTC. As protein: CASSLQAGANEQFF.

CDR3 sequence: CASSLVGVAYEQYF. The CDR3 DNA sequence: TGCGCCAGCAGCTTGGTGGGGGTCGCCTACGAGCAGTACTTC. The J gene is TRBJ2-7, the V gene TRBV5-1, with D possibly being TRBD1 or TRBD2 (5 bases each). V was shortened by 0 bases and J by 2 bases, with 9 bases between the two germline ends. The germline gives CDR1 SGHRS, CDR2 YFSETQ. This CDR3 contains 14 residues.

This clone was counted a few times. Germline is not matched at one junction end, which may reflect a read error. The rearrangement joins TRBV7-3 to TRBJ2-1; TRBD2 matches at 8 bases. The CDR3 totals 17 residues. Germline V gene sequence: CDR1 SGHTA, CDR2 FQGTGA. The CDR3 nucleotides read TGTGCCAGCAGCCTAACTAGCGGACAAGGGGTAGACAATGAGCAGTTCTTC. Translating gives CASSLTSGQGVDNEQFF.

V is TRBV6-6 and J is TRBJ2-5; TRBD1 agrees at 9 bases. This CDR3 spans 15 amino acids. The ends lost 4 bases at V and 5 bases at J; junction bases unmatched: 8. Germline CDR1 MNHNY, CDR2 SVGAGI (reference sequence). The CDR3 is CASSSPTGGGETQYF. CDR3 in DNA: TGTGCCAGCAGTTCCCCGACAGGGGGTGGCGAGACCCAGTACTTC.

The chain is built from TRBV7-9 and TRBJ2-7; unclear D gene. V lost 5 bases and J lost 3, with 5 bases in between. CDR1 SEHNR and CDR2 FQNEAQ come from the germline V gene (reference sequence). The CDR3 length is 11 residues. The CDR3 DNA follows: TGTGCCAGCAGCAACAACTACGAGCAGTACTTC. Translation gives CASSNNYEQYF.

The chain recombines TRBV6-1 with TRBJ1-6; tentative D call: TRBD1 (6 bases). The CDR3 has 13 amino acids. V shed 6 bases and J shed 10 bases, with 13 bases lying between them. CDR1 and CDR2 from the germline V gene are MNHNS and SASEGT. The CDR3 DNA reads TGTGCCAGCAGCTTCTCGGGGGCGTCACCCCTCCACTTT. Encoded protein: CASSFSGASPLHF.

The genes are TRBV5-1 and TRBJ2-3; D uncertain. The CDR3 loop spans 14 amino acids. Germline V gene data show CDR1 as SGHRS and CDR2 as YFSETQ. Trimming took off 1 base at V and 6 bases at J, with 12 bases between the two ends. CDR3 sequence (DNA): TGCGCCAGCAGCTTGTTCGACCCCCAGGATACGCAGTATTTT. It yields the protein CASSLFDPQDTQYF.